This T cell receptor (beta chain) was sequenced during a study of molecular identifiers for immune sequencing clone quantification. Study-level information: In the replicates, RNA derived from about 20,000 or 100,000 naive CD8 cells was divided into five parts, and four were sequenced.

With regard to this clonotype: What it binds is unknown. Its ends do not fully match the called genes, so a read error is possible.

In germline, CDR1 is MNHEY, CDR2 SMNVEV (reference sequence). This CDR3 has 13 residues. The sorting of naive CD8 T cells used the CD8+CD4-CCR7+CD45RA+ phenotype. Notes on the study in general: Clone sizes could be underestimated for highly expanded clones when identical TCR molecules share a barcode. The study reportedly detected spiked Jurkat TCR RNA from one cell among some 940,000 naive cells.

TCRdb fed the PCR reads into MiXCR, producing one record per CDR3 protein. The table has about 320,000 distinct CDR3 sequences, about a fifth seen once. Sequencing was performed on naive CD8+ T cells from blood, with Jurkat cell RNA spiked in. Subset: FACS-sorted CD8+CD4-CCR7+CD45RA+ naive T cells. The chain links TRBV27 to TRBJ1-5; D gene uncertain. This receptor was obtained from a human donor in good health. Some libraries in this study had Jurkat cell RNA spiked in. CDR3 loop: CASSLLADQPQHF. The CDR3 region has the DNA TGTGCCAGTAGTTTATTGGCCGATCAGCCCCAGCATTTT.